This TCR beta chain was obtained from a study of shared clonotypes between healthy human individuals. Assay: immunoSEQ multiplex PCR; the TCRdb copy retains only in-frame clones and omits some. The table includes about 2.4 million clones, 93% detected once. Germline V lookup: CDR1 SGHTA, CDR2 FQGTGA. With 5 bases removed from V and 1 base from J, the gap between germline ends came to 13 bases. The CDR3 extends over 15 amino acids. The TCR sequence derives from a man between 18 and 35 years old in good health. Some clones in this sample may be carry-over from other donors' samples. The chain couples TRBV7-3 to TRBJ2-3, with a weak D call TRBD2 (6 bases). Sequenced input: naive CD4+ T cells from PBMCs. Subset indicated: CD45RA+ positively selected. CDR3 coding DNA: TGTGCCAGCAGCGGGGGTAGCGGACGCACAGATACGCAGTATTTT. Its protein is CASSGGSGRTDTQYF.